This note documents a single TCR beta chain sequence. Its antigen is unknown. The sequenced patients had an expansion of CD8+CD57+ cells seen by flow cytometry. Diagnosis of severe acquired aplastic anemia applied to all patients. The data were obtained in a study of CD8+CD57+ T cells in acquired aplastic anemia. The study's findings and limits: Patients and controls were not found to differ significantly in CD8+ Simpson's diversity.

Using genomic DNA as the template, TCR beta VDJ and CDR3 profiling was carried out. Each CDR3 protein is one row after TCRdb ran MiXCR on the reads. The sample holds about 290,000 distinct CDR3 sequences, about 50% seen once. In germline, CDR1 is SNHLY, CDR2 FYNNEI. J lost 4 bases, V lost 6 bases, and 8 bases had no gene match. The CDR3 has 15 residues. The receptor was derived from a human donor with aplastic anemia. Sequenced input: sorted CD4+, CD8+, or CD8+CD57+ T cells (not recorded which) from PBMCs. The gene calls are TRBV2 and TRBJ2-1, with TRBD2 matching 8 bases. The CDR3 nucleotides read TGTGCCAGCAGCGTAGCGGGGAGGGAGTACAATGAGCAGTTCTTC. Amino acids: CASSVAGREYNEQFF.